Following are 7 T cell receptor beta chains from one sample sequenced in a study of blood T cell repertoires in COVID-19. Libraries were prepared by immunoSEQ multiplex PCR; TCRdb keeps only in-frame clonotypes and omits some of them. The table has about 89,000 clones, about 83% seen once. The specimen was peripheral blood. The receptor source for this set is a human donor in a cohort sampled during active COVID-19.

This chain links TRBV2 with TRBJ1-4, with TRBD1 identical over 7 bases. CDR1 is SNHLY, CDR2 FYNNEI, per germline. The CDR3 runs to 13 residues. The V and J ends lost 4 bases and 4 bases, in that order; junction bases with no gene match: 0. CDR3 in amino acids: CASSGDSNEKLFF. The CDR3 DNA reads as TGTGCCAGCAGTGGGGACAGTAATGAAAAACTGTTTTTT.

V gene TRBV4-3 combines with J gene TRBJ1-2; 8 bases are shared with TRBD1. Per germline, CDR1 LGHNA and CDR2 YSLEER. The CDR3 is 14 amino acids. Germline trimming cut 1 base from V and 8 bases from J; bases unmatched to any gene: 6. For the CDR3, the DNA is TGCGCCAGCAGCCAAGGGGGACAGGTCGGCGGCTACACCTTC. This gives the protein CASSQGGQVGGYTF.

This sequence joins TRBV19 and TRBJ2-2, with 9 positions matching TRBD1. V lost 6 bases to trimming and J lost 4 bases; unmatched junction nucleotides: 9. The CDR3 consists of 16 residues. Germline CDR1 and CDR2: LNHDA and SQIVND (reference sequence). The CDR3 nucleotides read TGTGCCAGTAGAGTAGACAGGGGGATTAGCACCGGGGAGCTGTTTTTT. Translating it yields CASRVDRGISTGELFF.

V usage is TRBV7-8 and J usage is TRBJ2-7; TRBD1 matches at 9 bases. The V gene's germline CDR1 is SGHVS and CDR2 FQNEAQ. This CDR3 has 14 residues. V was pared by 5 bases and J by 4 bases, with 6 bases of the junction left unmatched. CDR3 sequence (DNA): TGTGCCAGCAGCGTCACAGGGGGCTGGTACGAGCAGTACTTC. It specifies CASSVTGGWYEQYF. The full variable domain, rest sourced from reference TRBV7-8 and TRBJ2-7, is GAGVSQSPRYKVAKRGQDVALRCDPISGHVSLFWYQQALGQGPEFLTYFQNEAQLDKSGLPSDRFFAERPEGSVSTLKIQRTQQEDSAVYLCASSVTGGWYEQYFGPGTRLTVT.

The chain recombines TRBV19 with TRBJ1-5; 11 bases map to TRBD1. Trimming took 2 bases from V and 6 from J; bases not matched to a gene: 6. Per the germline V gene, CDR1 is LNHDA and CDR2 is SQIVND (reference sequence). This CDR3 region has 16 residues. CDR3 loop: CASSIRDRGMGQPQHF. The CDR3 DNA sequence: TGTGCCAGTAGTATACGGGACAGGGGGATGGGTCAGCCCCAGCATTTT.

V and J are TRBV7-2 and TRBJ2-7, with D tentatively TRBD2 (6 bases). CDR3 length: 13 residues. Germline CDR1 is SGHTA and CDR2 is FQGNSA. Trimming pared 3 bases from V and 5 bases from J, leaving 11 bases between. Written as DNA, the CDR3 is TGTGCCAGCAGCTTCCCGGGGACTCACGAGCAGTACTTC. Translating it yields CASSFPGTHEQYF.

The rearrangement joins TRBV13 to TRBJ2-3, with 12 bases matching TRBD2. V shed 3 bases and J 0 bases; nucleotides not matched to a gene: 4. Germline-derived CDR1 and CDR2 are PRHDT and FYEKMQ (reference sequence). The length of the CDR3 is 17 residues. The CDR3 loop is CASSLGGLAGSTDTQYF. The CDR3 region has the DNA TGTGCCAGCAGCTTGGGAGGACTAGCGGGGAGCACAGATACGCAGTATTTT.